This TCR beta chain emerged from a study of cytomegalovirus exposure and HLA in healthy donors. Whole-study findings and limits: The classifier reportedly diagnosed cytomegalovirus status with high sensitivity and specificity.

With respect to this clone: What it recognizes is unknown.

The CDR3 length is 15 residues. The germline V gene encodes CDR1 LGHNT and CDR2 FRNRAP. Trimming took 5 bases from V and 5 from J, leaving 16 bases between them. Repertoires were generated with immunoSEQ multiplex PCR, while TCRdb's copy carries only in-frame clones and drops some. The repertoire holds tens of thousands of clones, around 96% seen once, with approximately 0.95% in the top ten. The V call is TRBV12-5, the J call TRBJ2-1; D possibly corresponds to TRBD2 (6 bases). The sequencing sample was made of PBMCs. This sequence originates from a man between 18 and 35 years old in good health and CMV-seronegative. The CDR3 DNA follows: TGTGCTAGTGGTCCGGGACTCGCGTTGAACAATGAGCAGTTCTTC. Amino acids: CASGPGLALNNEQFF.